This T cell receptor (beta chain) came from a study of T cells in Graves' hyperthyroidism and ophthalmopathy. On the study more broadly: Peripheral blood was secured at the point of initial diagnosis, before any treatment.

Patients aged 18 to 65 with hyperthyroidism were newly diagnosed, with duration under 2 months. Using over 8.5 ml of fresh peripheral blood, PBMCs were prepared. Germline CDR1 LGHDT, CDR2 YNNKEL (reference sequence). This CDR3 has 14 residues. V shed 2 bases and J shed 7 bases, with 14 bases lying between them. It was RNA transcripts that yielded the amplified TCR beta CDR3 regions. A first-round RT-PCR of the TCR CDR3 used the HTBI primer set. Using its own MiXCR run on the multiplex PCR reads, TCRdb lists one record per CDR3 protein. The data hold about 350,000 distinct CDR3 sequences, with roughly 19% observed a single time.

The chain carries TRBV3-1 and TRBJ1-1, with a weak D call TRBD1 (5 bases). The sample consisted of blood. This sequence originates from a woman under 30 with Graves' hyperthyroidism. As DNA, the CDR3 is TGTGCCAGCAGCCAATTAGGGACCTTCAATGAAGCTTTCTTT. The encoded protein is CASSQLGTFNEAFF.